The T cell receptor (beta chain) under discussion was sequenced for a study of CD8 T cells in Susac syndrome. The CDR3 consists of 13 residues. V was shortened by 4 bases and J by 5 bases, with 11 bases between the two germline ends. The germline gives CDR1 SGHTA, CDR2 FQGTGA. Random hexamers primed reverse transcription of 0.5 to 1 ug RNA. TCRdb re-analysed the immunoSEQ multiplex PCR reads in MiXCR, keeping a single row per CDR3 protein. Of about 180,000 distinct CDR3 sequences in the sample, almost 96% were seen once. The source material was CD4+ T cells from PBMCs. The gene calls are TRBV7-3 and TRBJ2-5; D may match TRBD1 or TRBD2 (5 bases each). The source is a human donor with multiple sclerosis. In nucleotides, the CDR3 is TGTGCCAGCAGCTCCAGGGACCGGGAGACCCAGTACTTC. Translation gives CASSSRDRETQYF.